Reported below is one T cell receptor beta chain. This entry belongs to a study of blood T cell repertoires in COVID-19. Looking at the study overall: COVID-19 samples from acute and convalescent phases originated in the United States, Italy and Spain. PBMCs, B-cell-depleted T cells, or T cells provided the cDNA or gDNA that made up the material.

As originally analysed: Reference gene primer amplification in the assay estimated nucleated cell counts. The table came from immunoSEQ multiplex PCR; TCRdb's copy has only in-frame clones and leaves some out. V and J calls and clone size follow that table, whereas D and trimming were derived from the DNA. Of around 220,000 clones in the sample, about 88% were seen once. Followed longitudinally, the Seattle patients had been enrolled during active infection. Looked up from germline, CDR1 is SGDLS and CDR2 is YYNGEE. Trimming took 2 bases from V and 3 from J, leaving 18 bases between them. This CDR3 is 17 amino acids long.

The specimen sequenced was peripheral blood. This TCR was sampled from a woman aged 45-59 years with COVID-19, enrolled during active disease. The rearrangement uses TRBV9 and TRBJ1-5; D not resolved. Written as DNA, the CDR3 is TGTGCCAGCAGCGTGGGGTTGAGGGTAACAGACAATCAGCCCCAGCATTTT. It is translated as CASSVGLRVTDNQPQHF.